This note documents a single T cell receptor beta chain sequence. The sample comes from a study of T cells in Graves' hyperthyroidism and ophthalmopathy. What was amplified from RNA transcripts were TCR beta CDR3 regions. The HTBI primer set drove a first-round RT-PCR of the TCR CDR3. Via MiXCR, TCRdb re-called the multiplex PCR reads, giving one row per CDR3 protein. Of 600,000 to 900,000 distinct CDR3 sequences listed, about a sixth were seen once; the top ten hold under 8.5%. This TCR was sampled from a man aged 18 to 29 with Graves' hyperthyroidism. The source material was blood.

The CDR3 coding sequence is TGCAGCGTTTTGGGACTCCTCTCCTACAATGAGCAGTTCTTC. It encodes CSVLGLLSYNEQFF. V gene TRBV29-1 combines with J gene TRBJ2-1, with D possibly matching TRBD2 (6 bases). V was clipped by 5 bases and J by 0 bases, with 11 bases between them. The germline gives CDR1 SQVTM, CDR2 ANQGSEA. The CDR3 has 14 residues.